The clone carrying this T cell receptor (beta chain) was counted at least ten times. Its matching antigen is unknown. This specimen belongs to a study of T-cell memory formation after mild COVID-19. Via MiXCR, TCRdb re-called the 5' RACE reads, giving one row per CDR3 protein. The sample has about 560,000 distinct CDR3 sequences, roughly a fifth seen once; the top ten hold around 9.2%. Germline V CDR1 and CDR2: SGHRS, YFSETQ. V dropped 1 base and J dropped 0; count of bases not matched to a gene: 3. The CDR3 totals 15 residues. Study observations and caveats: In second-wave clones peaking day 37, SARS-CoV-2 specificity remained unconfirmed. Chiefly within CM and EM were the contracting CD4+ clones; CD8+ ones were within EMRA.

This chain uses TRBV5-1 with TRBJ2-5; TRBD1 matches 7 bases. The receptor was derived from an adult woman who had mild COVID-19 (a few samples of this study predate the infection). Cell type and time point are not known. Sequencing used PBMCs or a T cell subset sorted from them (not recorded which). The CDR3 protein is CASSLQGVNQETQYF. Written as DNA, the CDR3 is TGCGCCAGCAGCTTGCAGGGGGTCAACCAAGAGACCCAGTACTTC.